The 29 T cell receptor beta chains listed next were all sequenced from one sample in a study of T cell repertoires in cytomegalovirus infection. Antigen specificity for these receptors is unknown. Via MiXCR, TCRdb re-called the reads, giving one row per CDR3 protein. The repertoire holds about 47,000 distinct CDR3 sequences, with 15% to 20% as singletons. The source was CD8+ T cells from cultured PBMCs, collected from culture after CMV antigen stimulation. The receptor source for this set is a human donor in good health (CMV status not recorded). Some clones in this sample may be carry-over from other donors' samples.

The chain recombines TRBV2 with TRBJ2-3; possible D gene TRBD2, 5 bases. V lost 11 bases and J lost 4, with 13 bases in between. The CDR3 consists of 12 residues. Germline V gives CDR1 SNHLY, CDR2 FYNNEI. The CDR3 loop is CARTRVPDTQYF. In nucleotides, the CDR3 is TGTGCCCGTACGAGGGTTCCAGATACGCAGTATTTT.

This clonotype was counted only a few times. This sequence joins TRBV4-1 and TRBJ2-2; no firm D call. Germline values: CDR1 MGHRA, CDR2 YSYEKL. V was clipped by 6 bases and J by 1 base, with 12 bases between them. The CDR3 contains 15 residues. Written as DNA, the CDR3 is TGCGCCAGCAGTCTGAGGCAGCAGAACACCGGGGAGCTGTTTTTT. As protein: CASSLRQQNTGELFF.

The chain combines TRBV27 with TRBJ2-7, with 9 nucleotides matching TRBD1. Germline V gives CDR1 MNHEY, CDR2 SMNVEV (reference sequence). V gave up 6 bases and J gave up 3 bases; unmatched junction bases: 12. The CDR3 contains 16 residues. Here the CDR3 DNA reads TGTGCCAGCAGGGAGTACGGACAGGGGATAATCTACGAGCAGTACTTC. Translated, it gives CASREYGQGIIYEQYF.

This clonotype appeared a few times. This chain links TRBV19 with TRBJ1-2, with TRBD1 as a possible D gene (6 bases). CDR1 is LNHDA and CDR2 is SQIVND in the germline V gene (reference sequence). The CDR3 loop spans 14 amino acids. V was shortened by 3 bases and J by 7 bases, with 15 bases between the two germline ends. CDR3 in amino acids: CASSIEGGASGYTF. CDR3 nucleotide sequence: TGTGCCAGTAGTATTGAGGGGGGCGCGTCTGGCTACACCTTC.

This clonotype was observed a few times. V gene TRBV4-3 combines with J gene TRBJ2-7; no definite D call. The V gene's germline CDR1 is LGHNA and CDR2 YSLEER. V lost 0 bases to trimming and J lost 0 bases, with 9 bases between them. CDR3 length equals 15 residues. As DNA, the CDR3 is TGCGCCAGCAGCCAAGAAAGACACCTCTCCTACGAGCAGTACTTC. It codes for CASSQERHLSYEQYF.

V gene TRBV5-1 combines with J gene TRBJ2-3; TRBD1 matches 7 bases. The germline CDR1 and CDR2 sequences are SGHRS and YFSETQ. The CDR3 loop spans 14 amino acids. J gave up 2 bases and V 1 base, and 1 base lay outside the gene matches. CDR3 region: CASSLTGATDTQYF. CDR3 DNA sequence: TGCGCCAGCAGCTTGACAGGGGCCACAGATACGCAGTATTTT.

The chain recombines TRBV7-2 with TRBJ2-3; unclear D gene. The germline V gene has CDR1 SGHTA and CDR2 FQGNSA. There are 17 residues in the CDR3. Trimming removed 2 bases from V and 2 bases from J, with 17 bases in between. The DNA for the CDR3 is TGTGCCAGCAGCTTACGCCCGACACGTCTTTCCACAGATACGCAGTATTTT. Translated: CASSLRPTRLSTDTQYF. Supplemented by reference TRBV7-2 and TRBJ2-3, the full variable domain reads GAGVSQSPSNKVTEKGKDVELRCDPISGHTALYWYRQSLGQGLEFLIYFQGNSAPDKSGLPSDRFSAERTGGSVSTLTIQRTQQEDSAVYLCASSLRPTRLSTDTQYFGPGTRLTVL.

This chain connects TRBV7-6 to TRBJ2-7; TRBD1 aligns across 7 bases. The germline V gene encodes CDR1 SGHVS and CDR2 FNYEAQ. The CDR3 contains 13 residues. The J segment lost 5 bases and the V segment lost 3 bases, leaving 4 bases of the junction unmatched. This chain's CDR3 is CASSLTGPDEQYF. CDR3 sequence (DNA): TGTGCCAGCAGCTTGACAGGGCCGGACGAGCAGTACTTC. Full variable domain (outside the CDR3, taken from reference TRBV7-6 and TRBJ2-7): GAGVSQSPRYKVTKRGQDVALRCDPISGHVSLYWYRQALGQGPEFLTYFNYEAQQDKSGLPNDRFSAERPEGSISTLTIQRTEQRDSAMYRCASSLTGPDEQYFGPGTRLTVT.

J is TRBJ1-4 and V is TRBV5-5; unclear D gene. Trimming cost V 2 bases and J 0 bases, with 20 bases left between them. Germline lookup yields CDR1 SGHKS and CDR2 YYEKEE (reference sequence). This CDR3 contains 19 residues. The CDR3 nucleotides read TGTGCCAGCAGCTTCGGGCAAGAAGGACTAGTCGCAACTAATGAAAAACTGTTTTTT. Amino acid sequence: CASSFGQEGLVATNEKLFF.

This clonotype has just a few counts. The V call is TRBV7-6, the J call TRBJ1-5; D gene ambiguous. There are 17 residues in the CDR3. The V end was cut by 0 bases, the J end by 0 bases, with 12 bases between. Germline CDR1 and CDR2: SGHVS and FNYEAQ. The CDR3, as DNA: TGTGCCAGCAGCTTAGCGGGTGGAGATTATAGCAATCAGCCCCAGCATTTT. This encodes CASSLAGGDYSNQPQHF.

The rearrangement links TRBV6-2 or TRBV6-3 to TRBJ2-7, with D unresolved. Trimming took off 3 bases at V and 0 bases at J, with 9 bases between the two ends. CDR3 size: 14 residues. CDR1 and CDR2 from the germline V gene are MNHEY and SVGEGT. The CDR3 reads CASSYQASSYEQYF. CDR3 DNA: TGTGCCAGCAGTTATCAGGCGAGCTCCTACGAGCAGTACTTC.

V is TRBV5-5 and J is TRBJ1-1, with D tentatively TRBD1 (6 bases). Looked up from germline, CDR1 is SGHKS and CDR2 is YYEKEE (reference sequence). V was trimmed by 4 bases and J by 1 base, leaving 14 bases between them. There are 15 residues in the CDR3. Written as DNA, the CDR3 is TGTGCCAGCAGCCAGACGGGACAAGGGAACACTGAAGCTTTCTTT. Residues: CASSQTGQGNTEAFF.

The table lists this clonotype with a few counts. The V and J genes are TRBV7-8 and TRBJ2-1; TRBD2 is a possible D gene (5 bases). Between the trimmed V and J ends, which lost 1 base and 0 bases, there was a span of 16 bases. The CDR3 contains 18 residues. Per the germline V gene, CDR1 is SGHVS and CDR2 is FQNEAQ. CDR3 sequence reads: CASSLGTGEISSYNEQFF. CDR3 bases: TGTGCCAGCAGCTTAGGTACCGGGGAGATAAGCTCCTACAATGAGCAGTTCTTC.

This sequence joins TRBV12-3 or TRBV12-4 and TRBJ1-5; D call uncertain. CDR3 length equals 12 residues. Trimming took 3 bases from V and 5 from J, leaving 5 bases between them. The DNA for the CDR3 is TGTGCCAGCAGTTTTGGGGATCAGCCCCAGCATTTT. It encodes CASSFGDQPQHF.

Of note for this clonotype: One end of the junction is discordant with germline, which a read error may explain. The gene calls are TRBV19 and TRBJ1-2; D is undetermined. Germline CDR1 reads LNHDA; CDR2 reads SQIVND (reference sequence). The CDR3 consists of 12 residues. The CDR3 sequence is CDSSSGSYGYTF. As DNA, the CDR3 is TGTGACAGTAGTAGCGGAAGCTATGGCTACACCTTC.

The chain has TRBV24-1 and TRBJ2-1; tentative D call: TRBD2 (5 bases). This CDR3 is 16 amino acids long. Trimming shortened V by 4 bases and J by 5 bases, and 17 bases separated the two germline ends. The V gene's germline CDR1 is KGHDR and CDR2 SFDVKD. The chain's CDR3 is CATSERTRLHDNEQFF. The CDR3 nucleotides read TGTGCCACCAGTGAACGGACTCGGCTCCATGACAATGAGCAGTTCTTC.

This chain joins TRBV10-3 and TRBJ1-3; D is unresolved. Trimming cost V 10 bases and J 0 bases, with 7 bases left between them. The CDR3 is made up of 12 amino acids. Germline CDR1 and CDR2: ENHRY and SYGVKD. CDR3 sequence reads: CATWGSGNTIYF. The DNA for the CDR3 is TGTGCCACTTGGGGCTCTGGAAACACCATATATTTT.

The rearrangement uses TRBV7-9 and TRBJ1-1; the D is unclear. V was shortened by 0 bases and J by 6 bases, with 17 bases between the two germline ends. The CDR3 runs 16 residues. CDR1 SEHNR and CDR2 FQNEAQ come from the germline V gene (reference sequence). The CDR3 DNA is TGTGCCAGCAGCTTAGCGAGGGAGGCTCCGGGGTCTGAAGCTTTCTTT. Translated, it gives CASSLAREAPGSEAFF.

This chain connects TRBV6-1 to TRBJ2-7; D remains unclear. V was shortened by 3 bases and J by 1 base, with 10 bases between the two germline ends. Germline loops: CDR1 MNHNS, CDR2 SASEGT. This CDR3 spans 14 amino acids. Here the CDR3 DNA reads TGTGCCAGCAGTGAGGTACAGTTATCCTACGAGCAGTACTTC. This codes for CASSEVQLSYEQYF.

V is TRBV12-3 or TRBV12-4 and J is TRBJ1-1; D unclear. V dropped 10 bases and J dropped 4 bases, with 13 bases sitting between them. The CDR3 extends over 12 amino acids. The CDR3 nucleotides are TGTGCCATCTCCGCCGGGTTCACTGAAGCTTTCTTT. Protein sequence: CAISAGFTEAFF.

This rearrangement joins TRBV4-1 to TRBJ1-3, with a possible D match to TRBD1 (5 bases). This CDR3 region has 15 residues. Trimming took off 0 bases at V and 0 bases at J, with 6 bases between the two ends. Germline CDR1 is MGHRA and CDR2 is YSYEKL. In nucleotides, the CDR3 is TGCGCCAGCAGCCAAGATAGGGGCTCTGGAAACACCATATATTTT. This sequence encodes CASSQDRGSGNTIYF.

V gene TRBV13 combines with J gene TRBJ2-3; TRBD2 might be the D (7 bases). CDR1 and CDR2 from the germline V gene are PRHDT and FYEKMQ (reference sequence). The V gene lost 3 bases and the J gene lost 10 bases, with 14 bases spanning the gap. The CDR3 totals 13 residues. The CDR3 is CASSLGGGHAQYF. The CDR3, as DNA: TGTGCCAGCAGCTTGGGGGGGGGACATGCGCAGTATTTT.

A few counts support this clonotype. The gene calls are TRBV7-9 and TRBJ2-3; D might be TRBD2 (6 bases). Germline assignment: CDR1 SEHNR and CDR2 FQNEAQ (reference sequence). V was pared by 5 bases and J by 1 base, with 16 bases between. The CDR3 sequence is 16 residues long. The DNA of the CDR3 is TGTGCCAGCAGCGCCGGATCCGGGGAGGGCACAGATACGCAGTATTTT. Protein product: CASSAGSGEGTDTQYF.

This clonotype was seen a handful of times. This chain connects TRBV7-8 to TRBJ1-1; D is unclear. The CDR3 is made up of 16 amino acids. V gave up 2 bases and J gave up 4 bases, with 17 bases separating them. Germline CDR1 SGHVS, CDR2 FQNEAQ. CDR3 region: CASSLRSSTLITEAFF. CDR3 in DNA: TGTGCCAGCAGCTTAAGGTCCAGCACACTTATCACTGAAGCTTTCTTT.

This CDR3 reads CSADDRVGADTQYF. The CDR3 nucleotides read TGCAGTGCCGATGACAGGGTTGGGGCAGATACGCAGTATTTT. V and J are TRBV20-1 and TRBJ2-3, with 7 bases aligning to TRBD1. The CDR3 has 14 residues. From germline, CDR1 is DFQATT and CDR2 SNEGSKA (reference sequence). With V trimmed by 6 bases and J by 4 bases, 10 bases remained unmatched.

This clonotype has a single count. The rearrangement links TRBV4-1 to TRBJ2-7; perhaps TRBD2 as D (7 bases). The V gene's germline CDR1 is MGHRA and CDR2 YSYEKL. Trimming cost V 1 base and J 6 bases, with 10 bases left between them. CDR3 length: 13 amino acids. Written as DNA, the CDR3 is TGCGCCAGCAGCCAAGGGGCGGGGGCCGAGCAGTACTTC. It specifies CASSQGAGAEQYF.

This clonotype has only a few counts. The chain has TRBV7-2 and TRBJ2-5, with no clear D. CDR3 size: 14 residues. With 1 base removed from V and 2 bases from J, the gap between germline ends came to 8 bases. Germline loops: CDR1 SGHTA, CDR2 FQGNSA. CDR3 sequence: CASSLEWAQETQYF. The CDR3 DNA sequence: TGTGCCAGCAGCTTAGAGTGGGCTCAAGAGACCCAGTACTTC.

This clonotype was counted a single time. This chain links TRBV7-2 with TRBJ2-3, with D possibly matching TRBD1 (5 bases). Germline loops: CDR1 SGHTA, CDR2 FQGNSA. With 1 base removed from V and 3 bases from J, the gap between germline ends came to 14 bases. The CDR3 sequence is 16 residues long. The CDR3 spells CASSLGGRRSTDTQYF. DNA of the CDR3: TGTGCCAGCAGCTTAGGGGGCAGACGATCTACAGATACGCAGTATTTT.

The rearrangement uses TRBV7-2 and TRBJ1-1; unclear D gene. The CDR3 loop spans 13 amino acids. In germline, CDR1 is SGHTA, CDR2 FQGNSA. Trimming took off 5 bases at V and 0 bases at J, with 7 bases between the two ends. CDR3 sequence reads: CASSPSMNTEAFF. The CDR3 DNA is TGTGCCAGCAGCCCCAGTATGAACACTGAAGCTTTCTTT.